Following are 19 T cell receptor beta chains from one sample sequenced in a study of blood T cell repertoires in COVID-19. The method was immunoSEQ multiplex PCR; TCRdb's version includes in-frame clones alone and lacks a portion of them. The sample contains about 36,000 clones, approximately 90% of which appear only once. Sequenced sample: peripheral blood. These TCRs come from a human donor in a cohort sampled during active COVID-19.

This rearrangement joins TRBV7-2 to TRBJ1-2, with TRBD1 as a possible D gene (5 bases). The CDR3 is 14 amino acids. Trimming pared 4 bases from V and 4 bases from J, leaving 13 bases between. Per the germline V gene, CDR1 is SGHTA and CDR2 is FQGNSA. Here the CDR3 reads CASSSRLTAYGYTF. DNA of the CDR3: TGTGCCAGCAGCTCCAGGCTGACAGCCTATGGCTACACCTTC.

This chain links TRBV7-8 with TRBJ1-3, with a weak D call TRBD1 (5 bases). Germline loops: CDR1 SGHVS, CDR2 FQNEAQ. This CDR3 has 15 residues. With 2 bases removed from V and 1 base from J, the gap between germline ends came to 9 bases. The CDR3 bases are TGTGCCAGCAGCTTATCCGCAGGGTCTGGAAACACCATATATTTT. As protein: CASSLSAGSGNTIYF.

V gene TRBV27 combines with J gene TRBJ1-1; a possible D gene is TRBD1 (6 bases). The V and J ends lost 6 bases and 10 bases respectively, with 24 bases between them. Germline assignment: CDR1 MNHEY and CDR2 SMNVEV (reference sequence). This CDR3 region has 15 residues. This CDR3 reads CASRADSYASTPAFF. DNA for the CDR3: TGTGCCAGCAGAGCGGACAGTTACGCTTCTACTCCAGCTTTCTTT.

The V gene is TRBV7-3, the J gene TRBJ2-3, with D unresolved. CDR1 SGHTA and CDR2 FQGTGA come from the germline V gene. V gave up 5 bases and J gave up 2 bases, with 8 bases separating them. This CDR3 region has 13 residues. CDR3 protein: CASSATVTDTQYF. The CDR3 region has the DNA TGTGCCAGCAGCGCGACTGTCACAGATACGCAGTATTTT.

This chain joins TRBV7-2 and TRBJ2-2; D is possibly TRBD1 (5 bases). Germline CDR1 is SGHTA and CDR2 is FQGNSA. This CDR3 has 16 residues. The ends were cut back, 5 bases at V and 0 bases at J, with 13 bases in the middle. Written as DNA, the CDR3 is TGTGCCAGCAGCCCGCGGCCAGGGACGAACACCGGGGAGCTGTTTTTT. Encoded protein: CASSPRPGTNTGELFF.

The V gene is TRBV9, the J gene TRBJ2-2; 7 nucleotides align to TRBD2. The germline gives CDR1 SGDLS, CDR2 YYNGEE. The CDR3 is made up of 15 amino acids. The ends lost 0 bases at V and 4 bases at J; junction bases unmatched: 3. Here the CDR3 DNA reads TGTGCCAGCAGCGTAGAACTAGCGCCCACCGGGGAGCTGTTTTTT. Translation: CASSVELAPTGELFF.

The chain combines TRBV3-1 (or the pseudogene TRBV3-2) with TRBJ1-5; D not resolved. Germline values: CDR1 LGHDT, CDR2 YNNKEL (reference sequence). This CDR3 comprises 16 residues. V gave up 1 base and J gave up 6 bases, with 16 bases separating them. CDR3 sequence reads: CASSQGHAQTTQPQHF. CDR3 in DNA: TGTGCCAGCAGCCAAGGCCACGCTCAAACAACTCAGCCCCAGCATTTT.

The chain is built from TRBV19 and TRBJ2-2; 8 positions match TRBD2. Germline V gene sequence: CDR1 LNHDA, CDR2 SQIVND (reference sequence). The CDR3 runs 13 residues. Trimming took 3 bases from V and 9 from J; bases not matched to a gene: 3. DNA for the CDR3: TGTGCCAGTAGTATCGGGGGGGCTAGGGAGCTGTTTTTT. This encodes CASSIGGARELFF.

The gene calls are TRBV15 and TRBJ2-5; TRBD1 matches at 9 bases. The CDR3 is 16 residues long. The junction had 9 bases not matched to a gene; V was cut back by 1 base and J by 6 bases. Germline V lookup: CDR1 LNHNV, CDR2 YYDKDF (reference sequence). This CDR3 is CATSRGQGEAAKTQYF. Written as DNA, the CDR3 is TGTGCCACCAGCAGAGGACAGGGGGAGGCCGCGAAGACCCAGTACTTC.

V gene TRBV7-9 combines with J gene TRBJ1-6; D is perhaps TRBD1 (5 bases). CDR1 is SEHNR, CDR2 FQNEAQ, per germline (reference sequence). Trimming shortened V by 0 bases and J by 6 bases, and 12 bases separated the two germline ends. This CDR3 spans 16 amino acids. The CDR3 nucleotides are TGTGCCAGCAGCTTAGCCCCCGGGGGACCTAATTCACCCCTCCACTTT. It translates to CASSLAPGGPNSPLHF.

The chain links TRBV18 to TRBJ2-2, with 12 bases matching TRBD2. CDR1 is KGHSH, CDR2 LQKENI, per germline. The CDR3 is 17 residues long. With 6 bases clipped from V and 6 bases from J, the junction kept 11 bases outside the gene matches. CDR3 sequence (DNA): TGTGCCAGCTCCTCTTTGATGACTAGCGGGAGCCCCGGGGAGCTGTTTTTT. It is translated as CASSSLMTSGSPGELFF.

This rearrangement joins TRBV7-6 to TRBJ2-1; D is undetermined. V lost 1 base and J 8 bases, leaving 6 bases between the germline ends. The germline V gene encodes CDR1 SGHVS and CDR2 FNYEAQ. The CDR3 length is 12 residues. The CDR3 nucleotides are TGTGCCAGCAGCTTAGGAAGAGATGAGCAGTTCTTC. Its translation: CASSLGRDEQFF.

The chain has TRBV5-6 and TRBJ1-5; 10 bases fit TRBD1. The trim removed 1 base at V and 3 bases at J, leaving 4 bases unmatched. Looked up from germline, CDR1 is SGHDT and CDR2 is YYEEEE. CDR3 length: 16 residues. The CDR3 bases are TGTGCCAGCAGCTTGACAGGACAGGGGGACAATCAGCCCCAGCATTTT. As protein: CASSLTGQGDNQPQHF.

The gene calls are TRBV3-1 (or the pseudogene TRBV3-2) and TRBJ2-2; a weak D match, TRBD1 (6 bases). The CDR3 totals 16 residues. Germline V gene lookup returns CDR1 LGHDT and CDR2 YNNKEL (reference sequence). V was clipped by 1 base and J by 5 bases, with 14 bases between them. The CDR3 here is CASSQVSGVGTGELFF. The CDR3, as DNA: TGTGCCAGCAGCCAAGTGTCAGGGGTGGGTACCGGGGAGCTGTTTTTT.

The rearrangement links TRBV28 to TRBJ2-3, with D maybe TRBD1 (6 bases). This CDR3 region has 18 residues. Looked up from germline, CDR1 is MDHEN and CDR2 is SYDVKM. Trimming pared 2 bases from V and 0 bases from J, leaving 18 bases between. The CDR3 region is CASSLGQGTRFSTDTQYF. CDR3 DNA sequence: TGTGCCAGCAGTTTAGGGCAGGGGACCAGATTCAGCACAGATACGCAGTATTTT.

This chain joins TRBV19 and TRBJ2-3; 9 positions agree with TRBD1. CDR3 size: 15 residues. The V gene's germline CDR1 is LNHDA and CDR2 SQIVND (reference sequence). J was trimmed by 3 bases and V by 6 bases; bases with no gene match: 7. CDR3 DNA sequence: TGTGCCAGTAGGACCGGGACAGGGCTAACAGATACGCAGTATTTT. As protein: CASRTGTGLTDTQYF.

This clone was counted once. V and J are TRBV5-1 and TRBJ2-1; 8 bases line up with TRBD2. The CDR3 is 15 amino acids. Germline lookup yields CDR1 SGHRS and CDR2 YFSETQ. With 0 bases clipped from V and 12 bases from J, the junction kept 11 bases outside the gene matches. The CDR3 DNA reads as TGCGCCAGCAGCTTGGGGGGACTAGACCCTTCTGGGCAGTTCTTC. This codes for CASSLGGLDPSGQFF.

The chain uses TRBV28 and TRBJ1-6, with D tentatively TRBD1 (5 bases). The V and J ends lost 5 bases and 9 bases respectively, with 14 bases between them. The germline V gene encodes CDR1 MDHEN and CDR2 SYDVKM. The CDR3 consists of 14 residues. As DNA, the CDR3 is TGTGCCAGCAGTCTCCCGGTACAGGTTTCACCCCTCCACTTT. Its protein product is CASSLPVQVSPLHF.

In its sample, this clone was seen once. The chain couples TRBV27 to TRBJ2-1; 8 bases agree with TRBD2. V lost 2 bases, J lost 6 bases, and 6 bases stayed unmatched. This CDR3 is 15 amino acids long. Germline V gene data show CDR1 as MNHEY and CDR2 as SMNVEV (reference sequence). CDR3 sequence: CASSLGAGARNEQFF. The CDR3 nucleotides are TGTGCCAGCAGTTTAGGAGCGGGGGCCCGCAATGAGCAGTTCTTC.